These T cell receptor beta chains were read from a single sample in a study of shared clonotypes between healthy human individuals. This table comes from immunoSEQ multiplex PCR, and its TCRdb copy is limited to in-frame clones, with some not included. The sample records about 2 million clones, about 95% being singletons. The specimen was naive CD8+ T cells sorted from blood. The receptors stem from a man between 18 and 29 years old in good health. The CDR3 runs from the conserved cysteine through the conserved F or W. D genes are given only for firm matches.

TRBV2	.	TRBJ1-5	TGTGCCAGCAGTGAATTCGGGGGATTCAATCAGCCCCAGCATTTT	CASSEFGGFNQPQHF
TRBV14	TRBD1	TRBJ1-1	TGTGCCAGCAGCACTCACCCGGGACAGCTAATGAACACTGAAGCTTTCTTT	CASSTHPGQLMNTEAFF
TRBV11-2	TRBD2	TRBJ2-1	TGTGCCAGCATATTTTCCAACGGGGGGTCCTACAATGAGCAGTTCTTC	CASIFSNGGSYNEQFF
TRBV19	.	TRBJ2-7	TGTGCCAGTAGTATGAAAGGCAGCTCCTACGAGCAGTACTTC	CASSMKGSSYEQYF
TRBV4-1	TRBD1	TRBJ2-7	TGCGCCAGCAGCCTGACAGGGACCTACGAGCAGTACTTC	CASSLTGTYEQYF
TRBV4-3	TRBD1	TRBJ2-5	TGCGCCAGCAGCCCAACCGGGACAGGACTACAAGAGACCCAGTACTTC	CASSPTGTGLQETQYF
TRBV13	.	TRBJ2-1	TGTGCCAGCAGCCTTCGGCTCGATCGGCATACAGGCATCTCCTACAATGAGCAGTTCTTC	CASSLRLDRHTGISYNEQFF
TRBV4-1	TRBD1	TRBJ1-2	TGCGCCAGCAGCCAAATACTACAGGGGCTCTATGGCTACACCTTC	CASSQILQGLYGYTF
TRBV6-6	.	TRBJ2-7	TGTGCCACTCTGAAGAGCTCCTACGAGCAGTACTTC	CATLKSSYEQYF
TRBV4-1	TRBD2	TRBJ2-1	TGCGCCAGCAAAGCACTAGCGGGAACCTACAATGAGCAGTTCTTC	CASKALAGTYNEQFF
TRBV13	TRBD2	TRBJ2-5	TGTGCCAGCAGCTTAGCTGGACTAGCGGGGTCTCAAGAGACCCAGTACTTC	CASSLAGLAGSQETQYF